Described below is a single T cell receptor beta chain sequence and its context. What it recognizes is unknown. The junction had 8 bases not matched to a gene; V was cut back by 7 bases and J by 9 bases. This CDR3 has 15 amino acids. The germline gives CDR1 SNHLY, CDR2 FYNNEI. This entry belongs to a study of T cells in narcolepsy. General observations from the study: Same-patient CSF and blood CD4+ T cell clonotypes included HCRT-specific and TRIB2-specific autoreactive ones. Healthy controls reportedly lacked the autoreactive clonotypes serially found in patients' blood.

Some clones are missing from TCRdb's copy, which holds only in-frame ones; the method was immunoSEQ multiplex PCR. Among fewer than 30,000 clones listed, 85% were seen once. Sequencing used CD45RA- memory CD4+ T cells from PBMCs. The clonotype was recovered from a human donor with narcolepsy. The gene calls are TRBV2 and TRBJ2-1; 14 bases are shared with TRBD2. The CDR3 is CASISETSGRAEQFF. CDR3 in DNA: TGTGCCAGCATTTCTGAGACTAGCGGGAGGGCTGAGCAGTTCTTC.